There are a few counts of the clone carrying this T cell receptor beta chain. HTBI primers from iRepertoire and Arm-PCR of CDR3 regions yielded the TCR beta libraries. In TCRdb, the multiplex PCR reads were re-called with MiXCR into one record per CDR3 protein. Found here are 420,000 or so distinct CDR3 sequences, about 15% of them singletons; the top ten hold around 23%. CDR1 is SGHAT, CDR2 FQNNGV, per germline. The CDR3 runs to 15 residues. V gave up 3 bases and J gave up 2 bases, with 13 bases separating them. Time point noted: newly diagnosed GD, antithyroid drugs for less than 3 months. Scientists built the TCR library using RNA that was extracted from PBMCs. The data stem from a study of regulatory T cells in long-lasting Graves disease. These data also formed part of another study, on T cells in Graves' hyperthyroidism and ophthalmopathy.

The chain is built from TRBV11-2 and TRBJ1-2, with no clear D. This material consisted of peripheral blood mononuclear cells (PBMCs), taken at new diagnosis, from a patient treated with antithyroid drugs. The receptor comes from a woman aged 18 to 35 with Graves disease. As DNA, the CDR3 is TGTGCCAGCAGCTTTAGAATGGAGAGGAACTATGGCTACACCTTC. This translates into CASSFRMERNYGYTF.